This is a list of T cell receptor beta chains from one sample in a study of T cells after yellow fever vaccination. TCRdb analysed the 5' RACE reads with MiXCR anew, one entry per CDR3 protein. The table shows approximately 350,000 distinct CDR3 sequences, with 9.5% to 13% occurring only once. Sequencing used PBMCs, obtained on the day of the first yellow fever vaccination. All receptors derive from a man between 18 and 29 years old who received the YFV17D yellow fever vaccine. The conserved cysteine and the conserved F or W are not part of the CDR3 here. Expanded clones are given a class, and other clones once, few, many or no size at all.

J gene: TRBJ2-3; clone size: -; V gene: TRBV18; CDR3 protein: ASSPPRGYSSDTQY
J gene: TRBJ2-3; clone size: many; V gene: TRBV20-1; CDR3 protein: SARARGGFRTDTQY
J gene: TRBJ2-7; clone size: many; V gene: TRBV3-1; CDR3 protein: ASSQMGSNEQY
J gene: TRBJ2-1; clone size: few; V gene: TRBV5-5; CDR3 protein: ASSLDQFGYNEQF
J gene: TRBJ2-1; clone size: -; V gene: TRBV20-1; CDR3 protein: SARSFQRGVPPHEQF
J gene: TRBJ2-3; clone size: many; V gene: TRBV24-1; CDR3 protein: ATSSSDTQY
J gene: TRBJ2-5; clone size: -; V gene: TRBV6-2/TRBV6-3; CDR3 protein: ASSLLSGRPGETQY
J gene: TRBJ1-4; clone size: -; V gene: TRBV6-5; CDR3 protein: ASSYEARWEKLF
J gene: TRBJ2-2; clone size: -; V gene: TRBV11-2; CDR3 protein: ASSLKASGELF
J gene: TRBJ2-3; clone size: -; V gene: TRBV10-3; CDR3 protein: AISEDPRAGGTQY
J gene: TRBJ2-2; clone size: many; V gene: TRBV7-2; CDR3 protein: ASSFSVLGELF
J gene: TRBJ1-4; clone size: -; V gene: TRBV4-1; CDR3 protein: ASSQEELYEKLF
J gene: TRBJ2-5; clone size: -; V gene: TRBV19; CDR3 protein: ASSSFYQLKETQY
J gene: TRBJ2-7; clone size: -; V gene: TRBV6-5; CDR3 protein: ASSYWTGHEQY
J gene: TRBJ2-1; clone size: many; V gene: TRBV12-3/TRBV12-4; CDR3 protein: ASSFFDEQF
J gene: TRBJ2-2; clone size: -; V gene: TRBV5-6; CDR3 protein: ASSFGSSGELF
J gene: TRBJ2-5; clone size: few; V gene: TRBV6-1; CDR3 protein: ASTRDPKETQY
J gene: TRBJ2-1; clone size: -; V gene: TRBV12-3/TRBV12-4; CDR3 protein: ASWAFSENEQF
J gene: TRBJ1-1; clone size: few; V gene: TRBV29-1; CDR3 protein: SVEWMGTEAF
J gene: TRBJ2-4; clone size: few; V gene: TRBV7-2; CDR3 protein: ASSPYFLAKNIQY
J gene: TRBJ2-1; clone size: -; V gene: TRBV10-3; CDR3 protein: AISGSRGSSYNEQF
J gene: TRBJ1-5; clone size: many; V gene: TRBV2; CDR3 protein: ASSEADDAVNQPQH
J gene: TRBJ2-7; clone size: -; V gene: TRBV9; CDR3 protein: ASSVFGGADEQY
J gene: TRBJ2-4; clone size: -; V gene: TRBV28; CDR3 protein: ASHSPGPRERKY
J gene: TRBJ1-1; clone size: few; V gene: TRBV5-1; CDR3 protein: ASTPDRGNTEAF
J gene: TRBJ1-1; clone size: few; V gene: TRBV5-6; CDR3 protein: ASSLRDTIIEAF
J gene: TRBJ1-1; clone size: few; V gene: TRBV20-1; CDR3 protein: SASFPGDTEAF
J gene: TRBJ1-4; clone size: -; V gene: TRBV3-1; CDR3 protein: ASSQDYGTANEKLF
J gene: TRBJ2-4; clone size: many; V gene: TRBV12-3/TRBV12-4; CDR3 protein: ASSLLLAKNIQY
J gene: TRBJ1-2; clone size: -; V gene: TRBV10-3; CDR3 protein: AISERILAPYGYT
J gene: TRBJ2-7; clone size: -; V gene: TRBV6-5; CDR3 protein: ASSSGTNYERY
J gene: TRBJ2-5; clone size: -; V gene: TRBV5-4; CDR3 protein: ASSLASQETQY
J gene: TRBJ2-7; clone size: few; V gene: TRBV6-5; CDR3 protein: ASSYRPIYEQY
J gene: TRBJ1-5; clone size: few; V gene: TRBV19; CDR3 protein: ASSKGPLGGSQPQH
J gene: TRBJ1-2; clone size: few; V gene: TRBV28; CDR3 protein: ASSLAGQVTDGYT
J gene: TRBJ2-5; clone size: -; V gene: TRBV5-1; CDR3 protein: ASSLDRPQETQY
J gene: TRBJ1-2; clone size: -; V gene: TRBV7-2; CDR3 protein: ASSPGRLLANYGYT
J gene: TRBJ2-5; clone size: few; V gene: TRBV5-1; CDR3 protein: ASSIYGGAEETQY
J gene: TRBJ1-1; clone size: few; V gene: TRBV7-9; CDR3 protein: ASNQGGRHTEAF
J gene: TRBJ1-1; clone size: many; V gene: TRBV4-1; CDR3 protein: ASSLLGMNTEAF